This passage covers 17 T cell receptor beta chains from one sample sequenced in a study of blood T cell repertoires in COVID-19. Measured with immunoSEQ multiplex PCR; TCRdb has only the in-frame clones, and not every one. The sample records approximately 75,000 clones, 70% to 90% being singletons. The source material was peripheral blood. Receptors originate from a man older than 75 with COVID-19, enrolled during active disease.

The chain employs TRBV19 and TRBJ1-2, with 8 bases matching TRBD1. V was clipped by 3 bases and J by 7 bases; unmatched bases: 7. This CDR3 is built from 14 residues. The germline CDR1 and CDR2 sequences are LNHDA and SQIVND (reference sequence). This CDR3 reads CASSIGQGRAGYTF. CDR3 bases: TGTGCCAGTAGTATCGGACAGGGAAGAGCTGGCTACACCTTC.

The rearrangement joins TRBV4-1 to TRBJ2-5, with a tentative D call TRBD2 (5 bases). CDR3 length equals 15 residues. V gave up 0 bases and J gave up 5 bases, with 13 bases separating them. Germline values: CDR1 MGHRA, CDR2 YSYEKL. The CDR3 sequence is CASSQDGSGEETQYF. CDR3 DNA sequence: TGCGCCAGCAGCCAAGATGGTTCTGGGGAGGAGACCCAGTACTTC.

This clone was found once. This chain joins TRBV3-1 (or the pseudogene TRBV3-2) and TRBJ2-1, with D hard to call. The V gene's germline CDR1 is LGHDT and CDR2 YNNKEL (reference sequence). V was trimmed by 1 base and J by 5 bases, leaving 6 bases between them. The CDR3 is 13 amino acids. The CDR3 sequence: CASSQGRDNEQFF. CDR3 in DNA: TGTGCCAGCAGCCAAGGTCGGGACAATGAGCAGTTCTTC.

The chain carries TRBV3-1 (or the pseudogene TRBV3-2) and TRBJ1-3, with 9 bases aligning to TRBD1. Germline CDR1 LGHDT, CDR2 YNNKEL (reference sequence). The trim removed 10 bases at V and 4 bases at J, leaving 5 bases unmatched. The CDR3 is made up of 13 amino acids. CDR3 sequence (DNA): TGTGCCACCGGGGGACAGGGAGGAAACACCATATATTTT. Encoded protein: CATGGQGGNTIYF.

This clone ranks as medium-sized (0.01 to 0.1%). This CDR3 reads CASSLNMAEAFF. In DNA, the CDR3 is TGCGCCAGCAGCTTAAACATGGCTGAAGCTTTCTTT. The V call is TRBV5-1, the J call TRBJ1-1; D remains ambiguous. The CDR3 spans 12 residues. The V end lost 2 bases, the J end lost 6 bases, and 8 bases lay between the germline ends. Germline V gene lookup returns CDR1 SGHRS and CDR2 YFSETQ.

CDR3: CASSRLQDQPQHF. CDR3 coding DNA: TGTGCCAGCAGTCGTTTACAGGATCAGCCCCAGCATTTT. The chain is built from TRBV7-3 and TRBJ1-5; a weak D match, TRBD1 (5 bases). The V gene's germline CDR1 is SGHTA and CDR2 FQGTGA. CDR3 length: 13 amino acids. V gave up 6 bases and J gave up 5 bases, with 11 bases separating them.

V and J are TRBV7-2 and TRBJ1-1; D remains ambiguous. Germline lookup yields CDR1 SGHTA and CDR2 FQGNSA. V lost 1 base and J lost 1, with 10 bases in between. CDR3 length: 15 amino acids. CDR3 in amino acids: CASSLDYSRNTEAFF. In nucleotides, the CDR3 is TGTGCCAGCAGCTTAGATTACAGCCGGAACACTGAAGCTTTCTTT.

The chain combines TRBV25-1 with TRBJ2-5, with no clear D. CDR1 and CDR2 (germline): MGHDK, SYGVNS. Trimming shortened V by 4 bases and J by 4 bases, and 7 bases separated the two germline ends. The CDR3 contains 12 residues. CDR3 residues: CASSAPLETQYF. The DNA of the CDR3 is TGTGCCAGCAGTGCCCCCTTAGAGACCCAGTACTTC.

The gene calls are TRBV10-3 and TRBJ2-5; 13 positions agree with TRBD2. Germline assignment: CDR1 ENHRY and CDR2 SYGVKD. CDR3 size: 15 residues. J lost 5 bases, V lost 6 bases, and 6 bases had no gene match. Here the CDR3 DNA reads TGTGCCATCAGAACTAGCGGGGGGGCTCGGGAGACCCAGTACTTC. This encodes CAIRTSGGARETQYF.

The V and J genes are TRBV7-9 and TRBJ1-4, with D possibly TRBD1 on 5 matching bases. From germline, CDR1 is SEHNR and CDR2 FQNEAQ (reference sequence). Trimming took off 1 base at V and 1 base at J, with 7 bases between the two ends. The CDR3 has 15 amino acids. As DNA, the CDR3 is TGTGCCAGCAGCTTAGTCGGGGGAACTAATGAAAAACTGTTTTTT. This gives the protein CASSLVGGTNEKLFF.

V is TRBV5-6 and J is TRBJ2-5; D may be TRBD2 (6 bases). Trimming took off 7 bases at V and 0 bases at J, with 16 bases between the two ends. This CDR3 contains 15 residues. Per germline, CDR1 SGHDT and CDR2 YYEEEE. The CDR3 nucleotides read TGTGCCAGCCGGGAGCGGATGGGGTACCAAGAGACCCAGTACTTC. The encoded protein is CASRERMGYQETQYF.

The V and J genes are TRBV7-2 and TRBJ1-1, with D hard to call. V was shortened by 2 bases and J by 4 bases, with 11 bases between the two germline ends. Germline lookup yields CDR1 SGHTA and CDR2 FQGNSA. The CDR3 has 14 residues. CDR3 coding DNA: TGTGCCAGCAGCTTATTCGCGTCGGTCACTGAAGCTTTCTTT. It is translated as CASSLFASVTEAFF.

Only a few counts were recorded for this clone. The V and J genes are TRBV4-3 and TRBJ1-5, with D hard to call. The CDR3 covers 15 residues. The germline gives CDR1 LGHNA, CDR2 YSLEER. The V and J ends lost 0 bases and 4 bases respectively, with 10 bases between them. The CDR3, as DNA: TGCGCCAGCAGCCAAGATATGTCCAGGAATCAGCCCCAGCATTTT. It is translated as CASSQDMSRNQPQHF.

The rearrangement joins TRBV4-2 to TRBJ1-6; no definite D call. The CDR3 covers 18 residues. V was trimmed by 4 bases and J by 0 bases, leaving 16 bases between them. The V gene's germline CDR1 is LGHNA and CDR2 YNFKEQ. The CDR3 DNA reads as TGTGCCAGCAGCCCAAACGTCGATGGGAGCTCCTATAATTCACCCCTCCACTTT. The encoded protein is CASSPNVDGSSYNSPLHF.

The genes are TRBV6-1 and TRBJ2-4; perhaps TRBD2 as D (5 bases). This CDR3 is built from 16 residues. In germline, CDR1 is MNHNS, CDR2 SASEGT. V lost 1 base and J lost 8, with 18 bases in between. The CDR3 loop reads CASSEVAGRVRDIQYF. The CDR3 DNA sequence: TGTGCCAGCAGTGAAGTTGCGGGTAGGGTGCGGGACATTCAGTACTTC.

The rearrangement joins TRBV7-6 to TRBJ2-2; maybe TRBD2 (6 bases). Germline V gene lookup returns CDR1 SGHVS and CDR2 FNYEAQ. This CDR3 region has 15 residues. The V end was cut by 4 bases, the J end by 3 bases, with 12 bases between. CDR3 protein: CASSSSGLDTGELFF. The CDR3 nucleotides read TGTGCCAGCAGCTCATCGGGACTCGACACCGGGGAGCTGTTTTTT.

V and J are TRBV28 and TRBJ1-4; 8 bases match TRBD1. The V and J ends lost 7 bases and 8 bases, in that order; junction bases with no gene match: 12. CDR1 is MDHEN, CDR2 SYDVKM, per germline. This CDR3 is built from 15 residues. The CDR3 DNA sequence: TGTGCCAGCACCGCCCTGGACAGGGTAGAGGAAAAACTGTTTTTT. Translating it yields CASTALDRVEEKLFF.